This passage covers 8 T cell receptor beta chains from one sample sequenced in a study of T-cell reconstitution after alpha-beta-depleted transplantation in children. These receptors have no identified antigens. Overall study results and limits: Alpha-beta T cells about two months after transplant reportedly derived from several hundred expanded graft clones.

Unique molecular identifiers were built into the TCRbeta library. TCRdb passed the PCR reads through MiXCR, listing each CDR3 protein once. The data contain around 31,000 distinct CDR3 sequences, 5% to 7% of them singletons. The sample in question was peripheral blood, obtained 60 days after TCRalphabeta/CD19-depleted stem cell transplant. Source of these receptors: a child less than two years old who had a stem cell transplant for acute myeloid leukemia, so the T cells may come from the graft donor.

This clonotype was seen at least ten times. The V and J genes are TRBV12-3 or TRBV12-4 and TRBJ1-5; D is ambiguous. V was clipped by 3 bases and J by 9 bases, with 15 bases between them. The CDR3 runs 14 residues. Written as DNA, the CDR3 is TGTGCCAGCAGTTTCTCGGACGTCGTATGGCCCCAGCATTTT. Amino acids: CASSFSDVVWPQHF.

In its sample, this clonotype was seen many times. J is TRBJ2-7 and V is TRBV7-9; 7 positions match TRBD1. The CDR3 is 15 residues long. Germline values: CDR1 SEHNR, CDR2 FQNEAQ (reference sequence). Trimming removed 5 bases from V and 3 bases from J; junction bases left unmatched: 10. The CDR3 region has the DNA TGTGCCAGCAGCACGGACAGGAGAGCCTTCTACGAGCAGTACTTC. It translates to CASSTDRRAFYEQYF.

V is TRBV6-4 and J is TRBJ2-7, with D unclear. The V end lost 3 bases, the J end lost 6 bases, and 12 bases lay between the germline ends. Per the germline V gene, CDR1 is MRHNA and CDR2 is SNTAGT. CDR3 length: 13 residues. CDR3 region: CASSEVGKVEQYF. The CDR3, as DNA: TGTGCCAGCAGTGAAGTGGGGAAGGTCGAGCAGTACTTC.

This rearrangement joins TRBV3-1 to TRBJ2-3, with TRBD2 matching 9 bases. V shed 8 bases and J 0 bases; nucleotides not matched to a gene: 15. CDR3 length: 18 amino acids. CDR1 and CDR2 from the germline V gene are LGHDT and YNNKEL (reference sequence). CDR3 nucleotides: TGTGCCAGCTGCGGGCCCCGACTAGCGGAGACTAGCACAGATACGCAGTATTTT. Translation: CASCGPRLAETSTDTQYF.

Many counts were recorded for this clonotype. The chain combines TRBV30 with TRBJ2-5, with D possibly being TRBD1 (5 bases). The length of the CDR3 is 15 residues. Germline CDR1 reads GTSNPN; CDR2 reads SVGIG (reference sequence). Trimming shortened V by 1 base and J by 5 bases, and 17 bases separated the two germline ends. CDR3 region: CAWSANRIQRETQYF. CDR3 DNA sequence: TGTGCCTGGAGTGCGAACAGGATTCAAAGGGAGACCCAGTACTTC.

This clonotype was observed at least ten times. This chain connects TRBV7-9 to TRBJ2-7; D ambiguous. CDR1 and CDR2 (germline): SEHNR, FQNEAQ (reference sequence). The CDR3 consists of 13 residues. V was shortened by 7 bases and J by 6 bases, with 16 bases between the two germline ends. The CDR3 DNA sequence: TGTGCCAGCACCCAAACCCCCTACCCCGAGCAGTACTTC. Encoded protein: CASTQTPYPEQYF.

This clonotype came up many times. The chain uses TRBV7-9 and TRBJ1-3; unclear D gene. Germline V gene data show CDR1 as SEHNR and CDR2 as FQNEAQ (reference sequence). With 5 bases removed from V and 0 bases from J, the gap between germline ends came to 11 bases. The CDR3 length is 15 residues. In nucleotides, the CDR3 is TGTGCCAGCAGCCGCGGAGGGATCTCTGGAAACACCATATATTTT. It encodes CASSRGGISGNTIYF.

The chain is built from TRBV24-1 and TRBJ1-1, with a tentative D call TRBD1 (5 bases). Germline V gene data show CDR1 as KGHDR and CDR2 as SFDVKD. The CDR3 spans 13 residues. The V and J ends lost 6 bases and 4 bases respectively, with 11 bases between them. The CDR3 region is CATSRGEGTEAFF. DNA of the CDR3: TGTGCCACCAGTCGGGGCGAGGGCACTGAAGCTTTCTTT.